Presented here are 14 T cell receptor beta chains from one specimen sequenced in a study of cytomegalovirus exposure and HLA in healthy donors. Primers included in the PCR were 60 Vbeta and 13 Jbeta primers. The data were produced by immunoSEQ multiplex PCR, yet TCRdb's version contains in-frame clones alone and is incomplete. The sample comprises under 110,000 clones, roughly 82% of which are singletons, and approximately 2.6% rests with the top ten. The sample consisted of PBMCs. Receptors originate from a male donor in good health and CMV-seropositive.

This clone was recorded a few times. The CDR3 spells CASSQVTAGTGALGYGYTF. The CDR3 coding sequence is TGCGCCAGCAGCCAAGTAACAGCCGGGACAGGAGCCTTGGGATATGGCTACACCTTC. The rearrangement joins TRBV4-1 to TRBJ1-2; 8 bases are a match to TRBD1. Germline assignment: CDR1 MGHRA and CDR2 YSYEKL. V dropped 1 base and J dropped 5; count of bases not matched to a gene: 18. This CDR3 region has 19 residues.

In this sample, this clone turned up once. The chain recombines TRBV7-2 with TRBJ2-7, with TRBD1 as a possible D gene (5 bases). Per germline, CDR1 SGHTA and CDR2 FQGNSA. The CDR3 sequence is 14 residues long. Trimming took 4 bases from V and 4 from J, leaving 14 bases between them. The chain's CDR3 is CASSSRSDRYEQYF. CDR3 DNA sequence: TGTGCCAGCAGCTCGAGATCAGACAGATACGAGCAGTACTTC.

This chain links TRBV4-3 with TRBJ2-1; 7 positions agree with TRBD2. V dropped 0 bases and J dropped 9; count of bases not matched to a gene: 5. The CDR3 consists of 14 residues. Germline CDR1 LGHNA, CDR2 YSLEER. CDR3 nucleotides: TGCGCCAGCAGCCAAGATTCGGGAGGAACTGAGCAGTTCTTC. Protein sequence: CASSQDSGGTEQFF.

This clone was seen more than once but under ten times. This chain joins TRBV5-8 and TRBJ2-7, with D maybe TRBD1 (5 bases). V was clipped by 3 bases and J by 2 bases, with 18 bases between them. Germline CDR1 reads SGHTS; CDR2 reads YDEGEE. The CDR3 is 16 amino acids. CDR3 DNA: TGTGCCAGCAGCTCGAAAATCCTCAGGGTCGCCTACGAGCAGTACTTC. This gives the protein CASSSKILRVAYEQYF.

This chain joins TRBV15 and TRBJ2-3; weak D call: TRBD1 (5 bases). This CDR3 is built from 16 residues. Trimming took off 0 bases at V and 4 bases at J, with 14 bases between the two ends. Looked up from germline, CDR1 is LNHNV and CDR2 is YYDKDF (reference sequence). The CDR3 coding sequence is TGTGCCACCAGCAGAGATGGGGCAGGGCGCTCAGATACGCAGTATTTT. Protein: CATSRDGAGRSDTQYF.

The gene calls are TRBV19 and TRBJ1-5; possible D gene TRBD1, 5 bases. In germline, CDR1 is LNHDA, CDR2 SQIVND (reference sequence). CDR3 length: 16 residues. V shed 4 bases and J shed 5 bases, with 18 bases lying between them. In DNA, the CDR3 is TGTGCCAGTAGTAGGCCTTATGGGGCTCGGTATCAGCCCCAGCATTTT. This translates into CASSRPYGARYQPQHF.

V and J are TRBV5-6 and TRBJ2-7, with 7 positions matching TRBD1. Trimming took 6 bases from V and 4 from J; bases not matched to a gene: 7. The CDR3 covers 13 residues. Germline CDR1 reads SGHDT; CDR2 reads YYEEEE. The CDR3 region has the DNA TGTGCCAGCACGTCACAGGGGCTTTACGAGCAGTACTTC. It specifies CASTSQGLYEQYF.

V gene TRBV4-1 combines with J gene TRBJ2-5; weak D call: TRBD1 (5 bases). In germline, CDR1 is MGHRA, CDR2 YSYEKL. CDR3 length: 13 amino acids. Deletions cut 0 bases from V and 4 bases from J, with 6 bases between. CDR3 coding DNA: TGCGCCAGCAGCCAAGATAGGGGAGAGACCCAGTACTTC. Translated: CASSQDRGETQYF.

This clone was seen a handful of times. V usage is TRBV5-1 and J usage is TRBJ2-2; D may be TRBD2 (5 bases). The V and J ends lost 1 base and 7 bases respectively, with 8 bases between them. The V gene's germline CDR1 is SGHRS and CDR2 YFSETQ. The CDR3 covers 13 residues. As DNA, the CDR3 is TGCGCCAGCAGCTTGACCCGGGACGGGGAGCTGTTTTTT. It is translated as CASSLTRDGELFF.

This clone was detected once. V is TRBV11-1 and J is TRBJ1-1; a possible D gene is TRBD1 (5 bases). Germline V lookup: CDR1 SGHAT, CDR2 FQDESV (reference sequence). The CDR3 is made up of 14 amino acids. The ends were cut back, 5 bases at V and 1 base at J, with 11 bases in the middle. CDR3 in DNA: TGTGCCAGCAGCCGTCAGCAGGGGAACACTGAAGCTTTCTTT. Protein sequence: CASSRQQGNTEAFF. Supplemented by reference TRBV11-1 and TRBJ1-1, the full variable domain reads EAEVAQSPRYKITEKSQAVAFWCDPISGHATLYWYRQILGQGPELLVQFQDESVVDDSQLPKDRFSAERLKGVDSTLKIQPAELGDSAMYLCASSRQQGNTEAFFGQGTRLTVV.

V usage is TRBV7-9 and J usage is TRBJ2-7; 9 nucleotides align to TRBD1. Germline V gene lookup returns CDR1 SEHNR and CDR2 FQNEAQ (reference sequence). V lost 5 bases to trimming and J lost 7 bases; unmatched junction nucleotides: 15. This CDR3 has 16 residues. This CDR3 reads CASSKGTGPLSLEQYF. As DNA, the CDR3 is TGTGCCAGCAGCAAAGGGACAGGGCCCCTCTCCTTGGAGCAGTACTTC.

The CDR3, as DNA: TGCGCCAGCAGCTTGCGGGCTAGCGGGGGGGATGAGCAGTTCTTC. Its protein product is CASSLRASGGDEQFF. The V and J genes are TRBV5-1 and TRBJ2-1, with 12 bases identical to TRBD2. CDR3 length: 15 residues. CDR1 SGHRS and CDR2 YFSETQ come from the germline V gene. Germline trimming cut 1 base from V and 8 bases from J; bases unmatched to any gene: 4.

This chain joins TRBV7-9 and TRBJ2-7, with D uncertain. The germline CDR1 and CDR2 sequences are SEHNR and FQNEAQ (reference sequence). The CDR3 sequence is 14 residues long. V shed 5 bases and J shed 3 bases, with 14 bases lying between them. The DNA for the CDR3 is TGTGCCAGCAGCCCCGCAGGAATGCGCTACGAGCAGTACTTC. Translation: CASSPAGMRYEQYF.

This chain links TRBV6-5 with TRBJ2-7, with D tentatively TRBD1 (6 bases). This CDR3 comprises 14 residues. CDR1 is MNHEY and CDR2 is SVGAGI in the germline V gene. V dropped 5 bases and J dropped 5 bases, with 16 bases sitting between them. The CDR3 DNA is TGTGCCAGCAGTCAAGGACAGCCTCCTAACGAGCAGTACTTC. As protein: CASSQGQPPNEQYF.